The 13 T cell receptor beta chains given below trace back to one sample, sequenced in a study of T-cell memory formation after mild COVID-19 (dated by TCRdb to about 2021). Library construction relied on 5' RACE. The listed sequencing device is Illumina NovaSeq 6000. TCRdb reanalyzed the raw reads on its own, using fastp at Q25 for trimming and MiXCR for clone calling, and kept in-frame beta chains. Rows with a matching CDR3 protein are joined into one entry that keeps the most common DNA and genes. The sample data list 120,000 or so distinct CDR3 sequences, and about 6% of these were observed just once. Around 2% of the sample lies in the top ten. Sequenced: PBMCs or a T cell subset sorted from them (not recorded which). The receptors here all came from an adult woman who had mild COVID-19 (a few samples of this study predate the infection). The sample titles of this study are shuffled in the database, so cell type and time point are left out; the donor was told from shared clones.

This clonotype turned up a few times. The chain has TRBV20-1 and TRBJ1-2; D is perhaps TRBD1 (6 bases). CDR1 is DFQATT, CDR2 SNEGSKA, per germline (reference sequence). The germline V and J ends were trimmed by 6 bases and 4 bases, with 27 bases remaining between them. This CDR3 has 17 residues. The CDR3 DNA reads as TGCAGTGCCCCCCGGCTGATTGGGGGCAAGAGCAGCTATGGCTACACCTTC. This translates into CSAPRLIGGKSSYGYTF.

This clonotype was seen more than once but under ten times. This chain uses TRBV5-1 with TRBJ2-3; no clear D. The CDR3 has 16 amino acids. CDR1 is SGHRS and CDR2 is YFSETQ in the germline V gene. Trimming left V 0 bases short and J 1 base short, with 12 bases between. CDR3 in DNA: TGCGCCAGCAGCTTGGGACCTCTAACCGGCACAGATACGCAGTATTTT. It yields the protein CASSLGPLTGTDTQYF.

This clonotype was counted a few times. The chain recombines TRBV5-4 with TRBJ2-7, with D uncertain. Trimming cost V 2 bases and J 3 bases, with 6 bases left between them. Germline values: CDR1 SGHNT, CDR2 YYREEE (reference sequence). This CDR3 has 12 residues. In DNA, the CDR3 is TGTGCCAGCAGCTTCGAGGACTACGAGCAGTACTTC. Translation gives CASSFEDYEQYF.

This clonotype was counted between two and nine times. The V gene is TRBV6-5, the J gene TRBJ1-6, with D perhaps TRBD1 (6 bases). Germline lookup yields CDR1 MNHEY and CDR2 SVGAGI. Trimming shortened V by 10 bases and J by 10 bases, and 20 bases separated the two germline ends. This CDR3 region has 14 residues. In DNA form, the CDR3 reads TGTGCCACGAATAGGGGGACGCAGGGCTCACCCCTCCACTTT. Amino acids: CATNRGTQGSPLHF.

This clonotype has a count of ten or more. CDR3 in amino acids: CASSLTGLSQPQHF. The CDR3 DNA reads as TGTGCCAGCAGTTTGACAGGGTTAAGTCAGCCCCAGCATTTT. The rearrangement joins TRBV12-3 or TRBV12-4 to TRBJ1-5; TRBD1 aligns across 7 bases. With V trimmed by 3 bases and J by 6 bases, 5 bases remained unmatched. This CDR3 is built from 14 residues.

This chain connects TRBV15 to TRBJ1-1; TRBD1 might be the D (6 bases). The CDR3 contains 14 residues. V was shortened by 4 bases and J by 4 bases, with 13 bases between the two germline ends. Germline V gives CDR1 LNHNV, CDR2 YYDKDF (reference sequence). CDR3 DNA: TGTGCCACCAGCACCTACAGGGACTTCACTGAAGCTTTCTTT. This sequence encodes CATSTYRDFTEAFF.

The rearrangement uses TRBV4-1 and TRBJ2-3, with no clear D. Germline values: CDR1 MGHRA, CDR2 YSYEKL. The CDR3 runs 16 residues. V was cut by 0 bases and J by 0 bases, with 10 bases left in between. The CDR3 DNA sequence: TGCGCCAGCAGCCAAGAAAATATCCCTAGCACAGATACGCAGTATTTT. This gives the protein CASSQENIPSTDTQYF.

The chain joins TRBV5-5 to TRBJ2-2; D perhaps matches TRBD1 (5 bases). Trimming pared 7 bases from V and 8 bases from J, leaving 24 bases between. Germline lookup yields CDR1 SGHKS and CDR2 YYEKEE (reference sequence). This CDR3 has 16 residues. For the CDR3, the DNA is TGTGCCAGCGATAGTTCCAGGGCCCTATCTTCGGGGGAGCTGTTTTTT. This gives the protein CASDSSRALSSGELFF.

This clonotype was counted a few times. The J gene is TRBJ2-1, the V gene TRBV5-1; 8 bases align to TRBD2. This CDR3 contains 15 residues. Germline loops: CDR1 SGHRS, CDR2 YFSETQ. The junction had 9 bases not matched to a gene; V was cut back by 2 bases and J by 8 bases. In DNA, the CDR3 is TGCGCCAGCAGCTTTGCCCCCGGGGGGGCGGATGAGCAGTTCTTC. The encoded protein is CASSFAPGGADEQFF.

This chain uses TRBV10-3 with TRBJ2-1; possibly TRBD2 for D (6 bases). The V and J ends lost 4 bases and 1 base respectively, with 20 bases between them. CDR1 and CDR2 (germline): ENHRY, SYGVKD. The CDR3 loop spans 18 amino acids. The CDR3 region is CAISGDGGVVGSYNEQFF. The CDR3 bases are TGTGCCATCAGTGGGGATGGCGGGGTAGTAGGGTCCTACAATGAGCAGTTCTTC.

This clonotype has a handful of counts. In DNA, the CDR3 is TGTGCCAGCAGCCGCGGACTAGTTCGGGGGACCGGGGAGCTGTTTTTT. The encoded protein is CASSRGLVRGTGELFF. The V and J genes are TRBV7-2 and TRBJ2-2; 7 bases are a match to TRBD2. The CDR3 is 16 residues long. CDR1 is SGHTA and CDR2 is FQGNSA in the germline V gene. The V gene end was trimmed by 5 bases and the J gene end by 5 bases; junction bases not matched to a gene: 11.

This clonotype was found a few times. The chain links TRBV4-3 to TRBJ1-2; possibly TRBD1 for D (6 bases). Germline V gives CDR1 LGHNA, CDR2 YSLEER. The V and J ends lost 0 bases and 2 bases respectively, with 16 bases between them. There are 17 residues in the CDR3. The CDR3 DNA is TGCGCCAGCAGCCAAGAAGGGACACCAGCATTAAACTATGGCTACACCTTC. This codes for CASSQEGTPALNYGYTF.

The sample holds a few counts of this clonotype. The V and J genes are TRBV6-2 or TRBV6-3 and TRBJ2-3, with TRBD2 matching 8 bases. Germline V CDR1 and CDR2: MNHEY, SVGEGT. The CDR3 consists of 15 residues. V lost 6 bases to trimming and J lost 5 bases; unmatched junction nucleotides: 10. Here the CDR3 reads CASSPRGGGKDTQYF. The CDR3 region has the DNA TGTGCCAGCAGCCCCCGGGGGGGGGGCAAAGATACGCAGTATTTT.